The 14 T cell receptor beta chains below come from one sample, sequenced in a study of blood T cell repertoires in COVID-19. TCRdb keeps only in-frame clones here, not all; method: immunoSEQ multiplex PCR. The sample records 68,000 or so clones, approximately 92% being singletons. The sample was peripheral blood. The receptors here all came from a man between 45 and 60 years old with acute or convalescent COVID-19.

CDR3 residues: CASSFQGTLGEKLFF. DNA of the CDR3: TGTGCCAGCAGTTTCCAGGGCACACTCGGTGAAAAACTGTTTTTT. The chain is built from TRBV28 and TRBJ1-4, with a possible D match to TRBD1 (5 bases). Trimming shortened V by 3 bases and J by 7 bases, and 15 bases separated the two germline ends. CDR3 length: 15 residues. CDR1 is MDHEN and CDR2 is SYDVKM in the germline V gene.

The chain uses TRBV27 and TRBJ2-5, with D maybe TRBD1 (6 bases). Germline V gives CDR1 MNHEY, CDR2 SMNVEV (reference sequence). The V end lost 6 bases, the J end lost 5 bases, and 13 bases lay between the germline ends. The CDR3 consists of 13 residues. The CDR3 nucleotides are TGTGCCAGCAGCCACAGGGCGCGGGAGACCCAGTACTTC. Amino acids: CASSHRARETQYF.

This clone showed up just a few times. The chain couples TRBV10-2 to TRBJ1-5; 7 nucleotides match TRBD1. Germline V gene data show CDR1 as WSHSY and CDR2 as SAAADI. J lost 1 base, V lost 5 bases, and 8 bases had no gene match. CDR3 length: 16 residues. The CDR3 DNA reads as TGCGCCAGCAGTCGGAGGGGGCTTACGAGCAATCAGCCCCAGCATTTT. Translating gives CASSRRGLTSNQPQHF.

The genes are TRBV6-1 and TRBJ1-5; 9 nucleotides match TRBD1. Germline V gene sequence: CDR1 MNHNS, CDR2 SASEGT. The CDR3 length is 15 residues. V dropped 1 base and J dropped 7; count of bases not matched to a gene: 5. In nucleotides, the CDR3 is TGTGCCAGCAGTGAAGGGACAGGGGATACACAGCCCCAGCATTTT. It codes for CASSEGTGDTQPQHF.

CDR3 nucleotides: TGTGCCAGCAGCGCTCTTGCAGGGGACACCATATATTTT. It codes for CASSALAGDTIYF. The V call is TRBV7-9, the J call TRBJ1-3; the D gene is possibly TRBD1 (6 bases). Germline loops: CDR1 SEHNR, CDR2 FQNEAQ (reference sequence). The CDR3 spans 13 residues. V lost 5 bases, J lost 8 bases, and 13 bases lay in between.

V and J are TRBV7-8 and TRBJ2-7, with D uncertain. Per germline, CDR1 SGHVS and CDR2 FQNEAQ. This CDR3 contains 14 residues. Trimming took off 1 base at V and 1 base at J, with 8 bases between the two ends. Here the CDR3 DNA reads TGTGCCAGCAGCTTAGTTTCCGCGTCCTACGAGCAGTACGTC. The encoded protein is CASSLVSASYEQYV.

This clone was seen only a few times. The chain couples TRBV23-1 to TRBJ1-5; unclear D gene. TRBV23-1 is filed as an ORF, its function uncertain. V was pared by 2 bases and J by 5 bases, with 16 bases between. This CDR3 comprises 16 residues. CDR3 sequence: CASSQPSGRRDQPQHF. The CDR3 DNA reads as TGCGCCAGCAGTCAACCCTCCGGTCGGCGGGATCAGCCCCAGCATTTT.

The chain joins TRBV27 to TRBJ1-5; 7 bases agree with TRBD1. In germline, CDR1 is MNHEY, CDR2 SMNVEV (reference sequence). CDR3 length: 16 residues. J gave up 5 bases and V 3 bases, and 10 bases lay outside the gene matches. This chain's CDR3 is CASSFLGTALDQPQHF. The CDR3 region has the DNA TGTGCCAGCAGTTTTCTGGGGACAGCGCTAGATCAGCCCCAGCATTTT.

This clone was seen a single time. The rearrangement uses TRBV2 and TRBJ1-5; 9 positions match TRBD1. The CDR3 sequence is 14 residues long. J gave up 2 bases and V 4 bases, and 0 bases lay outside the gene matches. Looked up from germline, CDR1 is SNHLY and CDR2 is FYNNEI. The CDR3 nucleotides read TGTGCCAGCAGTGGGACAGGGGGCAATCAGCCCCAGCATTTT. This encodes CASSGTGGNQPQHF. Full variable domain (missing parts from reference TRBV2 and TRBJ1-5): EPEVTQTPSHQVTQMGQEVILRCVPISNHLYFYWYRQILGQKVEFLVSFYNNEISEKSEIFDDQFSVERPDGSNFTLKIRSTKLEDSAMYFCASSGTGGNQPQHFGDGTRLSIL.

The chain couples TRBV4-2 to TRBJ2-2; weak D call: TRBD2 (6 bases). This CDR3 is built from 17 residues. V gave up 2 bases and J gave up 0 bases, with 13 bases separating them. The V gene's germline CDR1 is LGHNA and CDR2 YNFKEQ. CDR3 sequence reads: CASSQPGSNANTGELFF. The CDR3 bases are TGTGCCAGCAGCCAACCCGGGAGTAACGCGAACACCGGGGAGCTGTTTTTT.

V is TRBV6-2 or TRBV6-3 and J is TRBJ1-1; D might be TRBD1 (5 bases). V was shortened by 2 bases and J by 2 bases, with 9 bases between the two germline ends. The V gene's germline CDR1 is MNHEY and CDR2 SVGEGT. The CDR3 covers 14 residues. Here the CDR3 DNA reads TGTGCCAGCAGTTACAATCAGGGTAACACTGAAGCTTTCTTT. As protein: CASSYNQGNTEAFF.

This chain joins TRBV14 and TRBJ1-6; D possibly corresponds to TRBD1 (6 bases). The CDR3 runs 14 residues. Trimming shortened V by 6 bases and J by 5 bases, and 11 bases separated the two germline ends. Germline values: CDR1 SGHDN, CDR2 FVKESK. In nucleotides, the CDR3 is TGTGCCAGCAGTCGGACAGTCCATAATTCACCCCTCCACTTT. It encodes CASSRTVHNSPLHF.

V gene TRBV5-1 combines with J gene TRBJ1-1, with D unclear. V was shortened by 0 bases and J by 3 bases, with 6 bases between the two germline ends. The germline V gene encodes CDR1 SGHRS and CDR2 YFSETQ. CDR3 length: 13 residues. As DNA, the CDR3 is TGCGCCAGCAGCTTGGCCGGGGACACTGAAGCTTTCTTT. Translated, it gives CASSLAGDTEAFF.

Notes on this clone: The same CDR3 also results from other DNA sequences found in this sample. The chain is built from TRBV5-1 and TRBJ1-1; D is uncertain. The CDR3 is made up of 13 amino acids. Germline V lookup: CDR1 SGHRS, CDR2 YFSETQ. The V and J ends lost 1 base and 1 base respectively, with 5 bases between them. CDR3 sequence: CASSLRENTEAFF. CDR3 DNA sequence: TGCGCCAGCAGCTTGCGGGAGAACACTGAAGCTTTCTTT.